The clone carrying this T cell receptor (beta chain) was recorded at least ten times. Its antigen is currently unknown. This CDR3 comprises 15 residues. CDR1 is SGHKS and CDR2 is YYEKEE in the germline V gene (reference sequence). Trimming pared 4 bases from V and 1 base from J, leaving 14 bases between. The sample comes from a study of CD8 T cells in ankylosing spondylitis. Study-wide points: Earlier studies detected some motif variants in reactive arthritis synovial fluid and blood. CD8+ cells made up the disease-linked clones, which were relatively rare in peripheral blood. In ankylosing spondylitis blood, a motif of roughly eight highly homologous TCR beta variants appeared characteristic.

Quantitative barcoded 5'-RACE was used to prepare TCR beta libraries. MiXCR, applied by TCRdb to the 5' RACE reads, yields one record per CDR3 protein. Of about 510,000 distinct CDR3 sequences in the sample, about 5.2% are singletons; the top ten hold around 3.4%. The sequenced sample consisted of blood, either unsorted or a sorted T cell fraction (not recorded which). The gene calls are TRBV5-5 and TRBJ1-1; D is ambiguous. This clonotype was obtained from a male donor with ankylosing spondylitis. The chain's CDR3 is CASSPEGSRNTEAFF. In nucleotides, the CDR3 is TGTGCCAGCAGCCCCGAAGGTTCCAGGAACACTGAAGCTTTCTTT.